This TCR beta chain was captured by sequencing in a study of cytomegalovirus exposure and HLA in healthy donors. Trimming removed 5 bases from V and 6 bases from J; junction bases left unmatched: 13. Germline V lookup: CDR1 SGHRS, CDR2 YFSETQ. This CDR3 comprises 15 residues. A remark on this clone: Antigen: not known.

Study-level points and caveats: A few of the chains that were CMV-associated were confirmed in vitro to be specific for CMV antigens. Several V segments, TRBV6-2 and TRBV6-3 among them, could not be told apart and were dropped. Analysis was carried out at a later point, and it linked a missense DCLRE1C variant to TCR beta V- and J-gene trimming.

Participants comprised healthy donors of bone marrow. The PCR employed 60 Vbeta primers together with 13 Jbeta primers. The data were produced by immunoSEQ multiplex PCR, yet TCRdb's version contains in-frame clones alone and is incomplete. There are 100,000 to 150,000 clones in the sample, with about 1.5% held by the top ten. The source material was PBMCs. This TCR came from a woman in her thirties or forties in good health and CMV-seropositive. The rearrangement links TRBV5-1 to TRBJ2-5, with 7 nucleotides matching TRBD2. The CDR3 sequence is CASRSEGQGGKTQYF. CDR3 DNA sequence: TGCGCCAGCAGGTCTGAAGGGCAGGGAGGGAAGACCCAGTACTTC.